One and the same sample provided the 6 T cell receptor beta chains below, sequenced in a study of T cells in Graves' hyperthyroidism and ophthalmopathy. What was amplified from RNA transcripts were TCR beta CDR3 regions. RT-PCR in the first round (using the HTBI primer set) targeted the TCR CDR3. TCRdb ran MiXCR on the multiplex PCR reads and lists one entry per CDR3 protein. In the table there are roughly 240,000 distinct CDR3 sequences, about 24% of which are singletons. Sequenced: blood. The receptors shown here come from a woman in her 40s with Graves' ophthalmopathy.

This clonotype was seen many times. The V call is TRBV27, the J call TRBJ1-2, with unresolved D. The CDR3 runs 14 residues. The V and J ends lost 4 bases and 1 base respectively, with 10 bases between them. Germline-derived CDR1 and CDR2 are MNHEY and SMNVEV (reference sequence). CDR3 in DNA: TGTGCCAGCAGTTCTAATGTCCGTAACTATGGCTACACCTTC. Protein sequence: CASSSNVRNYGYTF.

This clonotype was observed at least ten times. The rearrangement uses TRBV15 and TRBJ1-1; no firm D call. The CDR3 loop spans 13 amino acids. V was cut by 0 bases and J by 1 base, with 3 bases left in between. Germline-derived CDR1 and CDR2 are LNHNV and YYDKDF (reference sequence). The CDR3 sequence is CATSRDANTEAFF. DNA of the CDR3: TGTGCCACCAGCAGAGACGCGAACACTGAAGCTTTCTTT.

This clonotype occurred many times. The V and J genes are TRBV6-1 and TRBJ2-5; a possible D gene is TRBD1 (6 bases). Germline V CDR1 and CDR2: MNHNS, SASEGT. There are 12 residues in the CDR3. Deletions cut 6 bases from V and 2 bases from J, with 7 bases between. CDR3 region: CASRQGQETQYF. CDR3 DNA sequence: TGTGCCAGCAGACAGGGACAAGAGACCCAGTACTTC.

This clonotype was counted between two and nine times. V usage is TRBV20-1 and J usage is TRBJ2-5; a weak D match, TRBD2 (6 bases). Germline CDR1 reads DFQATT; CDR2 reads SNEGSKA (reference sequence). The CDR3 totals 14 residues. The V gene lost 6 bases and the J gene lost 2 bases, with 16 bases spanning the gap. CDR3 in DNA: TGCAGTGCCCGAGTCCTCGCGGGACAAGAGACCCAGTACTTC. Protein product: CSARVLAGQETQYF.

The chain uses TRBV12-3 or TRBV12-4 and TRBJ1-5; the match to TRBD1 covers 8 bases. V lost 5 bases to trimming and J lost 5 bases; unmatched junction nucleotides: 2. The CDR3 runs to 13 residues. In DNA, the CDR3 is TGTGCCAGCAGTACGGACAGGGATCAGCCCCAGCATTTT. This codes for CASSTDRDQPQHF.

This clonotype was seen many times. This may arise from a read error, as a much more abundant clone is one base away. This chain joins TRBV6-2 or TRBV6-3 and TRBJ1-2; no clear D gene. Germline V gene lookup returns CDR1 MNHEY and CDR2 SVGEGT. V was clipped by 2 bases and J by 3 bases, with 1 base between them. This CDR3 has 11 residues. CDR3: CASSYDYGYTF. The CDR3 DNA follows: TGTGCCAGCAGTTACGACTATGGCTACACCTTC.